This T cell receptor (beta chain) was identified during a study of CD8 T cells in Susac syndrome (dated by TCRdb to between 2018 and 2021). With regard to the full study: Whether CD8+ T cell activation and differentiation in Susac syndrome was antigen driven was tested using repertoire sequencing. Clonality of the CD8+ T cell repertoire was compared between more than 9 healthy donors, some 14 Susac syndrome patients and approximately 16 multiple sclerosis patients.

General findings and caveats noted by the study authors: The TCR sequencing and HLA analysis was acknowledged to have included a relatively small number of individuals.

About this clonotype: No antigen is known for it. Per-base qualities were not stored, and no clone one base away is much larger.

Peripheral blood CD8+ and CD4+ T cells from healthy donors, Susac syndrome patients and multiple sclerosis patients were profiled using high-throughput TCR beta sequencing. Multiple sclerosis controls were treatment-naive patients with stable or active relapsing-remitting disease fulfilling revised McDonald criteria. CD8+ TEMRA cells were enriched by FACS, while bulk CD8+ and CD4+ T cells were purified by magnetic negative isolation. Blood was collected in EDTA tubes and processed within 24 hours, with PBMCs isolated through density gradient centrifugation. PBMCs intended for TCR sequencing were cryopreserved in liquid nitrogen and thawed later in a water bath at 37 degrees C. Purity of sorted or isolated CD4+, CD8+ and CD8+ TEMRA cells was at least 90%. CDR1 SGHAT and CDR2 FQDESV were looked up in the germline V gene (reference sequence). Trimming removed 5 bases from V and 2 bases from J; the gene matches leave 29 bases unexplained. The CDR3, from cysteine to phenylalanine, totals 24 residues. CDR3 DNA only is kept here, 72 bases in frame from base 1.

RNA was extracted using the RNeasy kit, and about 0.5 to 1 ug of the RNA was reverse transcribed with random hexamers. The immunoSEQ multiplex PCR assay, covering 54 Vbeta and 13 Jbeta segments, was used to amplify TCR beta CDR3 regions. Bias from PCR amplification was corrected by using a synthetic template baseline for primer optimization and for computational correction. The original methods were these. Only productive sequences were kept, with reads annotated to V, D and J genes according to IMGT and analyzed in immunoSEQ Analyzer. Clonality was computed as one minus Shannon entropy normalized by log2 of the number of productive unique sequences. Public and private clones were assessed among the 100 most prevalent clones of each patient and control. Clones were defined as Susac-specific if absent from the healthy and MS cohorts, from over a thousand published viral clones and from other ImmuneACCESS disease sequences. TCRdb applied fastp at Q25 and MiXCR to the public reads, then kept only in-frame beta chains. Every CDR3 protein is listed once, alongside the most common genes and DNA of its rows. The V and J calls and clone size are TCRdb's, not the authors'. A total of a few hundred thousand distinct CDR3 sequences appear in this sample, roughly 85% of them only once. The ten largest account for around 0.21% of the sample.

The sequencing input was CD8+ T cells from PBMCs. The clonotype comes from a human donor with multiple sclerosis. This sequence uses TRBV11-1 and TRBJ2-5, and TRBD2 aligns with 13 junction nucleotides. The DNA sequence is TGTGCCAGCAGCCTCCCGGGTGAGCGACTAGCGGGAGGACTCGGATCGCGTAAACAAGAGACCCAGTACTTC. It is translated as CASSLPGERLAGGLGSRKQETQYF.